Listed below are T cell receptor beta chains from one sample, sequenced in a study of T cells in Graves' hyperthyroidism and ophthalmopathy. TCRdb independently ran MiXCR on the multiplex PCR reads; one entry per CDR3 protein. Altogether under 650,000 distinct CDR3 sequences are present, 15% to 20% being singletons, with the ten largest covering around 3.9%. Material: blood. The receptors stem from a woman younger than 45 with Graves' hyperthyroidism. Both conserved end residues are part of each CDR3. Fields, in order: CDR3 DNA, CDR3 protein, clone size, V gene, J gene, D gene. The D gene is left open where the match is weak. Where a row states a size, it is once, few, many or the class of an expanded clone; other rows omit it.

CDR3nt: TGCAGTGCTAGAGCAAACAGGGGAGGGGATGAAAAACTGTTTTTT
CDR3aa: CSARANRGGDEKLFF
abundance: few
v_gene: TRBV20-1
j_gene: TRBJ1-4
d_gene: TRBD1

CDR3nt: TGTGCCAGCAGCTTAGGGTGGACCTCAGAGACCCAGTACTTC
CDR3aa: CASSLGWTSETQYF
abundance: NA
v_gene: TRBV7-8
j_gene: TRBJ2-5
d_gene: NA

CDR3nt: TGTGCCAGCAGCTTAGCGATTGTACAGGGTAGTAAAGAGACCCAGTACTTC
CDR3aa: CASSLAIVQGSKETQYF
abundance: many
v_gene: TRBV7-8
j_gene: TRBJ2-5
d_gene: NA

CDR3nt: TGTGCCAGCAGCCAAGATCCTGACGGGAGTTGGAATGAGCAGTTCTTC
CDR3aa: CASSQDPDGSWNEQFF
abundance: many
v_gene: TRBV3-1
j_gene: TRBJ2-1
d_gene: NA

CDR3nt: TGTGCCAGCAGCTCGACAGGGAATGGCTACACCTTC
CDR3aa: CASSSTGNGYTF
abundance: NA
v_gene: TRBV5-6
j_gene: TRBJ1-2
d_gene: TRBD1

CDR3nt: TGTGCCAGCAGTTTACGGACCACCTATGGCTACACCTTC
CDR3aa: CASSLRTTYGYTF
abundance: NA
v_gene: TRBV28
j_gene: TRBJ1-2
d_gene: NA

CDR3nt: TGTGCCAGCAGTCCACTCCCAGCGGGATCTTCCTACGAGCAGTACTTC
CDR3aa: CASSPLPAGSSYEQYF
abundance: NA
v_gene: TRBV27
j_gene: TRBJ2-7
d_gene: TRBD2

CDR3nt: TGTGCCAGCAGTTCTTTGAGCTCTGGGGCCAACGTCCTGACTTTC
CDR3aa: CASSSLSSGANVLTF
abundance: few
v_gene: TRBV27
j_gene: TRBJ2-6
d_gene: NA

CDR3nt: TGTGCCAGCCGTCAGGGGGGTGAAAAACTGTTTTTT
CDR3aa: CASRQGGEKLFF
abundance: NA
v_gene: TRBV2
j_gene: TRBJ1-4
d_gene: TRBD1

CDR3nt: TGTGCCAGCAGCGTAGGGGCTAGCGGGAGGGCCCTCGATGAGCAGTTCTTC
CDR3aa: CASSVGASGRALDEQFF
abundance: few
v_gene: TRBV9
j_gene: TRBJ2-1
d_gene: TRBD2

CDR3nt: TGTGCCACCAGCAGAGATTGGAAGGACCAGCCCCAGCATTTT
CDR3aa: CATSRDWKDQPQHF
abundance: few
v_gene: TRBV15
j_gene: TRBJ1-5
d_gene: NA

CDR3nt: TGTGCCAGCCGGAAAGGAGGACTAGCGGACGAAGAGCAGTACTTC
CDR3aa: CASRKGGLADEEQYF
abundance: many
v_gene: TRBV6-1
j_gene: TRBJ2-7
d_gene: TRBD2

CDR3nt: TGTGCCAGCAGCTTATACGGGGCTTACAATGAGCAGTTCTTC
CDR3aa: CASSLYGAYNEQFF
abundance: many
v_gene: TRBV11-1
j_gene: TRBJ2-1
d_gene: NA

CDR3nt: TGTGCCAGCAGTTTTTTTCGGACTAGCGGGAGGCCCGGGGAGCTGGTTTTT
CDR3aa: CASSFFRTSGRPGELVF
abundance: few
v_gene: TRBV6-2/TRBV6-3
j_gene: TRBJ2-2
d_gene: TRBD2

CDR3nt: TGTGCCAGCAGCGTAGCTTCCCACCGCCTTTACGAGCAGTACTTC
CDR3aa: CASSVASHRLYEQYF
abundance: NA
v_gene: TRBV9
j_gene: TRBJ2-7
d_gene: NA

CDR3nt: TGTGCCAGCAGTGATCCGGGACTAGCGGAATCTACGCAGTATTTT
CDR3aa: CASSDPGLAESTQYF
abundance: few
v_gene: TRBV27
j_gene: TRBJ2-3
d_gene: TRBD2

CDR3nt: TGTGCCAGCAGCCAATATGGGAACACTGAAGCTTTCTTT
CDR3aa: CASSQYGNTEAFF
abundance: many
v_gene: TRBV14
j_gene: TRBJ1-1
d_gene: NA

CDR3nt: TGTGCCAGCTCACCCGAGGGAAATTCACCCCTCCACTTT
CDR3aa: CASSPEGNSPLHF
abundance: NA
v_gene: TRBV18
j_gene: TRBJ1-6
d_gene: NA

CDR3nt: TGTGCCAGCAGTAGGGTGAGGCAGCCCCAGCATTTT
CDR3aa: CASSRVRQPQHF
abundance: many
v_gene: TRBV28
j_gene: TRBJ1-5
d_gene: NA

CDR3nt: TGTGCCAGCAGCCCCCAAGCGGGAGGGCCACACCTCGAGCAGTACTTC
CDR3aa: CASSPQAGGPHLEQYF
abundance: many
v_gene: TRBV6-2/TRBV6-3
j_gene: TRBJ2-7
d_gene: TRBD2

CDR3nt: TGCAGTGCTAGATCGGAGGACAGGGTGGAGTTCTTC
CDR3aa: CSARSEDRVEFF
abundance: NA
v_gene: TRBV20-1
j_gene: TRBJ2-1
d_gene: TRBD1

CDR3nt: TGTGCCAGCAGTCACGATCGACTGACGGGGAGTCGCTATGGCTACACCTTC
CDR3aa: CASSHDRLTGSRYGYTF
abundance: many
v_gene: TRBV6-1
j_gene: TRBJ1-2
d_gene: NA

CDR3nt: TGTGCCAGCAGTTTTTTCCGGGACCTAGACGAGCAGTACTTC
CDR3aa: CASSFFRDLDEQYF
abundance: many
v_gene: TRBV28
j_gene: TRBJ2-7
d_gene: NA

CDR3nt: TGTGCCAGCAGTTCAATCTTGCCGGGACAGGGTAGCTATGGCTACACCTTC
CDR3aa: CASSSILPGQGSYGYTF
abundance: many
v_gene: TRBV28
j_gene: TRBJ1-2
d_gene: TRBD1

CDR3nt: TGTGCCAGCAGCCAAGATCACAGTACTCTCTTCGGAAACACCATATATTTT
CDR3aa: CASSQDHSTLFGNTIYF
abundance: few
v_gene: TRBV3-1
j_gene: TRBJ1-3
d_gene: NA

CDR3nt: TGCAGTGTTAGAGGAGACATGAACACTGAAGCTTTCTTT
CDR3aa: CSVRGDMNTEAFF
abundance: many
v_gene: TRBV20-1
j_gene: TRBJ1-1
d_gene: NA

CDR3nt: TGTGCCAGCACTCCGCGTGGTGGCGGGAGGCCCGGGCCGCAGTATTTT
CDR3aa: CASTPRGGGRPGPQYF
abundance: many
v_gene: TRBV7-2
j_gene: TRBJ2-3
d_gene: TRBD2

CDR3nt: TGCAGTGCTAGAGGGACAGTCGGTAGCGGGGGCTACACAGATACGCAGTATTTT
CDR3aa: CSARGTVGSGGYTDTQYF
abundance: NA
v_gene: TRBV20-1
j_gene: TRBJ2-3
d_gene: TRBD2

CDR3nt: TGTGCCAGCAGTCCCTCGATCGGGGAGCTGTTTTTT
CDR3aa: CASSPSIGELFF
abundance: many
v_gene: TRBV28
j_gene: TRBJ2-2
d_gene: NA

CDR3nt: TGTGCCAGCAGCCAAGGGGAAACTAGCGGGACGACCACAGATACGCAGTATTTT
CDR3aa: CASSQGETSGTTTDTQYF
abundance: many
v_gene: TRBV3-1
j_gene: TRBJ2-3
d_gene: TRBD2

CDR3nt: TGTGCCACCCTGTTAGCGGGAGGGGGGTACAATGAGCAGTTCTTC
CDR3aa: CATLLAGGGYNEQFF
abundance: many
v_gene: TRBV27
j_gene: TRBJ2-1
d_gene: TRBD2

CDR3nt: TGCGCCAGCAGCTTTGGGTCCTCCGACGCTGGAAACACCATATATTTT
CDR3aa: CASSFGSSDAGNTIYF
abundance: few
v_gene: TRBV5-1
j_gene: TRBJ1-3
d_gene: NA

CDR3nt: TGTGCCAGCAGTTCTACCCAACAGGGATCAGAGACCCAGTACTTC
CDR3aa: CASSSTQQGSETQYF
abundance: few
v_gene: TRBV28
j_gene: TRBJ2-5
d_gene: NA

CDR3nt: TGTGCCAGCAGCGTTACAACAGGGGCAGGGAACACTGAAGCTTTCTTT
CDR3aa: CASSVTTGAGNTEAFF
abundance: few
v_gene: TRBV9
j_gene: TRBJ1-1
d_gene: TRBD1

CDR3nt: TGCAGTGCTAGAAACCTCGGACAGGGTTGGTTTTTT
CDR3aa: CSARNLGQGWFF
abundance: few
v_gene: TRBV20-1
j_gene: TRBJ1-4
d_gene: TRBD1

CDR3nt: TGTGCCAGCAGCCAGGAGGGATCCCGCACAGATACGCAGTATTTT
CDR3aa: CASSQEGSRTDTQYF
abundance: many
v_gene: TRBV11-3
j_gene: TRBJ2-3
d_gene: NA

CDR3nt: TGCGCCAGCAGCCAAGAACTAGCGGGGGGCTCCTACGAGCAGTACTTC
CDR3aa: CASSQELAGGSYEQYF
abundance: few
v_gene: TRBV4-1
j_gene: TRBJ2-7
d_gene: TRBD2

CDR3nt: TGTGCCAGCAGCTTGACTGGGGGGCAGCGCACAGATACGCAGTATTTT
CDR3aa: CASSLTGGQRTDTQYF
abundance: many
v_gene: TRBV11-2
j_gene: TRBJ2-3
d_gene: NA

CDR3nt: TGTGCCAGCAGCTTAGCGAGGGTGGGGGGGTCGGGGGATGAGCAGTTCTTC
CDR3aa: CASSLARVGGSGDEQFF
abundance: NA
v_gene: TRBV7-9
j_gene: TRBJ2-1
d_gene: TRBD2

CDR3nt: TGTGCCAGCAGCTCAGGACTAGCGGGAGTGGAGACCCAGTACTTC
CDR3aa: CASSSGLAGVETQYF
abundance: many
v_gene: TRBV11-2
j_gene: TRBJ2-5
d_gene: TRBD2

CDR3nt: TGTGCCAGCAGTTACCGGGACAGGGGCAACTATGGCTACACCTTC
CDR3aa: CASSYRDRGNYGYTF
abundance: NA
v_gene: TRBV6-2/TRBV6-3
j_gene: TRBJ1-2
d_gene: TRBD1